This entry lists 9 T cell receptor beta chains sequenced from one sample in a study of technical replicates of blood from several donors. Generated by immunoSEQ multiplex PCR, the TCRdb table keeps only in-frame clones and is missing some. This sample has approximately 87,000 clones, with 95% found just once. Sequencing used T cells isolated from PBMCs. The source of these receptors is a human donor in good health.

The chain employs TRBV28 and TRBJ2-7; 8 bases are shared with TRBD1. Germline V CDR1 and CDR2: MDHEN, SYDVKM. V gave up 6 bases and J gave up 0 bases; unmatched junction bases: 16. The CDR3 is 18 residues long. CDR3 nucleotide sequence: TGTGCCAGCAGCCACCTAAGCCTCCGGGACAGGAGCTCCTACGAGCAGTACTTC. Translating it yields CASSHLSLRDRSSYEQYF.

This rearrangement joins TRBV9 to TRBJ1-2; TRBD1 agrees at 7 bases. V lost 3 bases and J lost 6; bases outside the gene matches: 11. CDR1 is SGDLS and CDR2 is YYNGEE in the germline V gene. This CDR3 region has 15 residues. This CDR3 is CASSARATGEDGYTF. The DNA of the CDR3 is TGTGCCAGCAGCGCCAGGGCAACAGGGGAGGATGGCTACACCTTC.

The J gene is TRBJ2-5, the V gene TRBV5-1; D call uncertain. The germline V and J ends were trimmed by 4 bases and 0 bases, with 7 bases remaining between them. This CDR3 contains 13 residues. The germline V gene has CDR1 SGHRS and CDR2 YFSETQ. The CDR3 sequence: CASSGDNQETQYF. As DNA, the CDR3 is TGCGCCAGCAGCGGCGACAACCAAGAGACCCAGTACTTC. The full variable domain, its missing parts supplied by reference TRBV5-1 and TRBJ2-5, is KAGVTQTPRYLIKTRGQQVTLSCSPISGHRSVSWYQQTPGQGLQFLFEYFSETQRNKGNFPGRFSGRQFSNSRSEMNVSTLELGDSALYLCASSGDNQETQYFGPGTRLLVL.

This chain joins TRBV7-9 and TRBJ2-5; TRBD2 aligns across 8 bases. The ends lost 5 bases at V and 1 base at J; junction bases unmatched: 6. Germline loops: CDR1 SEHNR, CDR2 FQNEAQ (reference sequence). The CDR3 runs to 15 residues. The CDR3: CASSHIAGTQETQYF. The CDR3 nucleotides read TGTGCCAGCAGCCATATAGCGGGGACCCAAGAGACCCAGTACTTC.

The gene calls are TRBV19 and TRBJ1-4; 7 nucleotides match TRBD1. V gave up 4 bases and J gave up 7 bases; unmatched junction bases: 12. The CDR3 is 16 residues long. CDR1 is LNHDA, CDR2 SQIVND, per germline (reference sequence). CDR3 DNA: TGTGCCAGTAGTACCCACGAGGGGGCGGTGGGTGAAAAACTGTTTTTT. Protein sequence: CASSTHEGAVGEKLFF.

The rearrangement uses TRBV5-1 and TRBJ2-7; 12 bases line up with TRBD2. Germline CDR1 is SGHRS and CDR2 is YFSETQ. V lost 2 bases and J lost 6; bases outside the gene matches: 9. The CDR3 is made up of 16 amino acids. The CDR3 protein is CASSLEASGRAGEQYF. The CDR3 nucleotides are TGCGCCAGCAGCTTAGAGGCTAGCGGGAGGGCGGGCGAGCAGTACTTC.

This chain connects TRBV9 to TRBJ1-5, with D perhaps TRBD1 (5 bases). The CDR3 is 15 amino acids. Between the trimmed V and J ends, which lost 0 bases and 13 bases, there was a span of 20 bases. From germline, CDR1 is SGDLS and CDR2 YYNGEE. In DNA form, the CDR3 reads TGTGCCAGCAGCGTAGAAGCCAGCCACTCAGGGCCTCAGCATTTT. As protein: CASSVEASHSGPQHF.

The chain joins TRBV11-1 to TRBJ2-3, with 12 bases identical to TRBD2. The CDR3 has 15 amino acids. V lost 3 bases to trimming and J lost 4 bases; unmatched junction nucleotides: 2. Germline CDR1 SGHAT, CDR2 FQDESV (reference sequence). In DNA, the CDR3 is TGTGCCAGCAGCTTGACTAGCGGGAGCTCAGATACGCAGTATTTT. It specifies CASSLTSGSSDTQYF.

CDR3 DNA: TGTGCCAGCAGCCCCTTGGGGGGGAATGAAAAACTGTTTTTT. It encodes CASSPLGGNEKLFF. The chain links TRBV7-2 to TRBJ1-4; possibly TRBD1 for D (5 bases). CDR3 length equals 14 residues. CDR1 is SGHTA, CDR2 FQGNSA, per germline. Between the trimmed V and J ends, which lost 5 bases and 5 bases, there was a span of 12 bases. Full variable domain (outside the CDR3, taken from reference TRBV7-2 and TRBJ1-4): GAGVSQSPSNKVTEKGKDVELRCDPISGHTALYWYRQSLGQGLEFLIYFQGNSAPDKSGLPSDRFSAERTGGSVSTLTIQRTQQEDSAVYLCASSPLGGNEKLFFGSGTQLSVL.